This T cell receptor (beta chain) is from a study of blood T cell repertoires in COVID-19. Study-wide background: COVID-19 samples, acute and convalescent, were from the United States, Italy and Spain. T cells, B-cell-depleted T cells, or PBMCs provided the cDNA or gDNA that served as material.

In the authors' workflow: Amplification of reference gene primers provided the estimated nucleated cell counts. The protocol was immunoSEQ multiplex PCR, while the TCRdb copy is restricted to in-frame clones and leaves out a portion. The D gene and trimming were derived from the DNA, and the V and J assignments and clone size from that table. The sample lists a few hundred thousand clones; 86% were seen once. CDR1 and CDR2 from the germline V gene are SGHNT and YYREEE (reference sequence). The V segment lost 5 bases and the J segment 3 bases; nucleotides outside the gene matches: 12. The CDR3 has 16 amino acids.

The chain employs TRBV5-4 and TRBJ1-1, with 8 bases identical to TRBD1. This clonotype was obtained from a woman in her 30s with active or convalescent COVID-19. Material: peripheral blood. The CDR3 is CASRKMTGALDTEAFF. The CDR3 DNA reads TGTGCCAGCAGAAAAATGACAGGGGCGTTGGACACTGAAGCTTTCTTT.